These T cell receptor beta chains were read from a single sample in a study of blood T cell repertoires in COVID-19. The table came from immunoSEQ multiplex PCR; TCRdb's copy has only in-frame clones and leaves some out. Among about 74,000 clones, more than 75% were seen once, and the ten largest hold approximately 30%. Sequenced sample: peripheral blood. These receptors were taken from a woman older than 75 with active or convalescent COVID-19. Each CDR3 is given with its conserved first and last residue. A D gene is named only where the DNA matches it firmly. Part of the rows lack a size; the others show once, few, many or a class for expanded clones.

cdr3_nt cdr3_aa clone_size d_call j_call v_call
TGTGCCAGCACCTTTACTGAGCGGGGGCATGGGGCAGATACGCAGTATTTT CASTFTERGHGADTQYF . TRBD2 TRBJ2-3 TRBV5-5
TGTGCCATCAGTGAGTCAGGAAGGCCCGGGTCACCCCTCCACTTT CAISESGRPGSPLHF . . TRBJ1-6 TRBV10-3
TGTGCCAGCAGGGCCGGGACAGGGCACACCGGGGAGCTGTTTTTT CASRAGTGHTGELFF once TRBD1 TRBJ2-2 TRBV6-5
TGTGCCAGCAGTTACACCCTGGTCATGGGGGGCACTGAAGCTTTCTTT CASSYTLVMGGTEAFF . . TRBJ1-1 TRBV6-5
TGCGCCAGCATCGGGGGGCGGATGAACACTGAAGCTTTCTTT CASIGGRMNTEAFF . . TRBJ1-1 TRBV5-1
TGTGCCAGCAGTCGCGGGGGGAGTTCACCCCTCCACTTT CASSRGGSSPLHF . . TRBJ1-6 TRBV27
TGCGCCAGCAGTCACTCCCCCGGACAGGGGAAATTGTCCGAGCAGTACTTC CASSHSPGQGKLSEQYF . TRBD1 TRBJ2-7 TRBV23-1
TGTGCCAGCAGCTTGGGGGGCTTTAGGGACAGGGCCTACGAGCAGTACTTC CASSLGGFRDRAYEQYF few TRBD1 TRBJ2-7 TRBV5-4
TGTGCCAGCTCACCACCGGGGGCCCCTGGCTACACCTTC CASSPPGAPGYTF . . TRBJ1-2 TRBV18
TGTGCCAGCAGCCTTGGACAGGGGCAGCGTTTGACAGATACGCAGTATTTT CASSLGQGQRLTDTQYF . TRBD1 TRBJ2-3 TRBV11-2
TGCGCCAGCAGCTTTGATCCGGGTAGCAACACTGAAGCTTTCTTT CASSFDPGSNTEAFF . . TRBJ1-1 TRBV5-1
TGTGCCTGGAGTGTAGGACAGGGGGCCTCTTATGGCTACACCTTC CAWSVGQGASYGYTF . TRBD1 TRBJ1-2 TRBV30
TGTGCCAGCAGTTTCACCGGGTTAGCAGATACGCAGTATTTT CASSFTGLADTQYF once . TRBJ2-3 TRBV27
TGTGCCAGCAGCTCCACCTTCGACAGCTCCTATAATTCACCCCTCCACTTT CASSSTFDSSYNSPLHF once . TRBJ1-6 TRBV7-9
TGTGCCAGCAGCTTACGCGGGGGCCCGTACAATGAGCAGTTCTTC CASSLRGGPYNEQFF . . TRBJ2-1 TRBV13
TGTGCCAGCAGTGATCGGTTGATTTACACTGAAGCTTTCTTT CASSDRLIYTEAFF . . TRBJ1-1 TRBV2
TGCAGCGTTGAAACAGGGGGGAACACTGAAGCTTTCTTT CSVETGGNTEAFF once TRBD1 TRBJ1-1 TRBV29-1
TGTGCCAGCAGTTTAGTGGGCAGACGGAACACTGAAGCTTTCTTT CASSLVGRRNTEAFF few . TRBJ1-1 TRBV28
TGTGCCAGCAGCGTAGCTTGGCAGTCAGAGACCCAGTACTTC CASSVAWQSETQYF . . TRBJ2-5 TRBV9
TGTGCCAGCAGCTTGGGTAGCGGGGGGGCGGAGACCCAGTACTTC CASSLGSGGAETQYF . TRBD2 TRBJ2-5 TRBV7-6
TGTGCCAGCAGCCACAGGGGGCATCGGGAAAAACTGTTTTTT CASSHRGHREKLFF . TRBD1 TRBJ1-4 TRBV11-2
TGTGCCAGCAGCCAATCCCCCGGGGGTGAAGGAGCTTTCTTT CASSQSPGGEGAFF few . TRBJ1-1 TRBV4-2
TGTGCCAGCAGCAGGGGACCCACAGATACGCAGTATTTT CASSRGPTDTQYF . . TRBJ2-3 TRBV12-3/TRBV12-4
TGTGCCAGCAGCTTAAAGGGATCCGGGGGTGAAGCTTTCTTT CASSLKGSGGEAFF once . TRBJ1-1 TRBV7-2
TGTGCCAGCAGTCGGGACAGGGTGGGTTATGGCTACACCTTC CASSRDRVGYGYTF . TRBD1 TRBJ1-2 TRBV27
TGCGCCAGCAGCCAGACTTCAGGGGAAGGCTATGGCTACACCTTC CASSQTSGEGYGYTF . . TRBJ1-2 TRBV4-3
TGTGCCAGCAGGGGACAGCCGGGCGAGCAGTACTTC CASRGQPGEQYF . TRBD1 TRBJ2-7 TRBV2
TGTGCCAGCAGCGAATTCGGCCGGGACTTGTTTTTCTACGAGCAGTACTTC CASSEFGRDLFFYEQYF . . TRBJ2-7 TRBV7-6
TGTGCCTACGCGGCGGGGTTTTACGAGCAGTACTTC CAYAAGFYEQYF . . TRBJ2-7 TRBV30
TGTGCCAGCAGTTTAACGCCCGGGGGGCGACCTTTCTTT CASSLTPGGRPFF . . TRBJ1-1 TRBV27
TGTGCCAGCAGCCTCGCGGCGAACACTGAAGCTTTCTTT CASSLAANTEAFF . . TRBJ1-1 TRBV7-8
TGTGCCAGCAGCGGCCGGGACAGGGCCTATCGGGGTGGCTACACCTTC CASSGRDRAYRGGYTF . TRBD1 TRBJ1-2 TRBV5-4
TGTGCCAGCAGCCCCCGCCCCGGCCTTAGGGGGTATGGCTACACCTTC CASSPRPGLRGYGYTF . . TRBJ1-2 TRBV7-9
TGTGCCAGCAGCTTAACGGGACTAGCGGGCAATACGCAGTATTTT CASSLTGLAGNTQYF . TRBD2 TRBJ2-3 TRBV7-9
TGCGCCAGCAGCTTCACAGGGGCAGGGTATGGCTACACCTTC CASSFTGAGYGYTF . TRBD1 TRBJ1-2 TRBV5-1
TGTGCCAGCAGTGGAGCAGGGGGCACGGGTAGCAATCAGCCCCAGCATTTT CASSGAGGTGSNQPQHF . TRBD1 TRBJ1-5 TRBV6-1
TGTGCCAGCAGCGTCGCGGGACAGACAAACTATGGCTACACCTTC CASSVAGQTNYGYTF few TRBD1 TRBJ1-2 TRBV9
TGTGCCAGCAGCCAGGACTACACAGATACGCAGTATTTT CASSQDYTDTQYF . . TRBJ2-3 TRBV14
TGTGCCAGCAGTTACTCACGCGGTTCAACTAATGAAAAACTGTTTTTT CASSYSRGSTNEKLFF . . TRBJ1-4 TRBV6-5
TGCGCCAGCAGCCAAGATATTCTAGAGTTCGAGCAGTACTTC CASSQDILEFEQYF . . TRBJ2-7 TRBV4-1
TGTGCCAGCAGTTGGGACAGGGAAGGGACTTATGGCTACACCTTC CASSWDREGTYGYTF . TRBD1 TRBJ1-2 TRBV28
TGTGCCAGCAGCTATGGTGGGCAGGGTGGAATCTATGGCTACACCTTC CASSYGGQGGIYGYTF few . TRBJ1-2 TRBV7-9
TGCGCCAGCAGTGACTCAACCGGGACCCAGTACTTC CASSDSTGTQYF . . TRBJ2-5 TRBV10-1
TGTGCCAGCAGCTTATGGCCTTGGGGGAACTCGGGACACCTTGATTTT CASSLWPWGNSGHLDF . . TRBJ1-5 TRBV7-6
TGTGCCAGCAGCCAGATACAGGGGGAGCAGTACTTC CASSQIQGEQYF . TRBD1 TRBJ2-7 TRBV3-1/TRBV3-2
TGTGCCAGCAGCTTGCCACATCATTTAAGGGGGCGCCGGGGCAATCAGCCCCAGCATTTT CASSLPHHLRGRRGNQPQHF . TRBD1 TRBJ1-5 TRBV5-4
TGCGCCAGCAGCTTGGGAGATTGGACCGGGAGGGATGGCTACACCTTC CASSLGDWTGRDGYTF . . TRBJ1-2 TRBV5-1
TGCGCCAGCAGCAAGGGACAGCGGGCAGATACGCAGTATTTT CASSKGQRADTQYF . . TRBJ2-3 TRBV5-1
TGTGCCAGCAATCATGACAGGTCTAGCACAGATACGCAGTATTTT CASNHDRSSTDTQYF once . TRBJ2-3 TRBV19
TGCGCCAGCAGCCAAGGCGTGACAGGGGGGACCGGGGAGCTGTTTTTT CASSQGVTGGTGELFF . TRBD1 TRBJ2-2 TRBV4-1
TGTGCCAGCAGTGAATGGGAGTCCGCAACTAATGAAAAACTGTTTTTT CASSEWESATNEKLFF . . TRBJ1-4 TRBV25-1
TGTGCCTGGAGTTCAACGACACCCCACTATAATTCACCCCTCCACTTT CAWSSTTPHYNSPLHF few . TRBJ1-6 TRBV30
TGTGCCAGCAGCCAAGAGGCCCGCCACTATGGCTACACCTTC CASSQEARHYGYTF . . TRBJ1-2 TRBV3-1/TRBV3-2
TGTGCCATCAGTGAGCTACAGGGGGAGAAAGCTTTCTTT CAISELQGEKAFF . TRBD1 TRBJ1-1 TRBV10-3
TGTGCCAGCAGCCTGGGGCCAGGGCTACAAAGGGAGACCCAGTACTTC CASSLGPGLQRETQYF . . TRBJ2-5 TRBV7-6